These 6 T cell receptor beta chains originate from one sample sequenced in a study of preoperative IRX-2 immunotherapy in early breast cancer (dated by TCRdb to the late 2010s). Taken with the paper, the label for treatment or condition translates to: preoperative locoregional IRX-2 cytokine immunotherapy. Library construction relied on the immunoSEQ multiplex PCR assay. The table comes from immuneACCESS by way of TCRdb, which keeps in-frame sequences with V and J called. Part of the clones is missing from these tables; in studies checked, under half for an unresolved V gene and the rest for unknown reasons. The sample table records around 40,000 clones; about 95% of these occur just once. 1.5% to 2% of the sample belongs to the ten largest clones. Specimen: tumor tissue, collected after IRX-2 immunotherapy. All receptors come from a human donor with breast cancer.

The rearrangement joins TRBV14 to TRBJ2-1; no firm D call. The CDR3 has 15 residues. With 4 bases removed from V and 0 bases from J, the gap between germline ends came to 10 bases. Germline V gene sequence: CDR1 SGHDN, CDR2 FVKESK. As DNA, the CDR3 is TGTGCCAGCAGCCTTACCGGATTCTCCTACAATGAGCAGTTCTTC. Residues: CASSLTGFSYNEQFF.

Written as DNA, the CDR3 is TGTGCCAGCAGTTTACAGGGCGGGGGGGGAGGCTACACCTTC. Translation: CASSLQGGGGGYTF. The chain has TRBV28 and TRBJ1-2; D possibly corresponds to TRBD1 (5 bases). The CDR3 spans 14 residues. V was shortened by 2 bases and J by 8 bases, with 15 bases between the two germline ends. Germline CDR1 and CDR2: MDHEN and SYDVKM.

V gene TRBV18 combines with J gene TRBJ2-5, with D uncertain. Per germline, CDR1 KGHSH and CDR2 LQKENI. Trimming shortened V by 5 bases and J by 2 bases, and 9 bases separated the two germline ends. CDR3 size: 13 residues. The CDR3, as DNA: TGTGCCAGCTCAAAAGCGTTGCAAGAGACCCAGTACTTC. The encoded protein is CASSKALQETQYF.

The chain joins TRBV18 to TRBJ2-1; D is ambiguous. Germline V CDR1 and CDR2: KGHSH, LQKENI. V was trimmed by 6 bases and J by 4 bases, leaving 19 bases between them. The CDR3 loop spans 16 amino acids. DNA for the CDR3: TGTGCCAGCTCCGAGTCCATTTTCGCGTTATACAATGAGCAGTTCTTC. This codes for CASSESIFALYNEQFF.

The rearrangement joins TRBV5-1 to TRBJ1-1; the D is unclear. This CDR3 comprises 15 residues. Germline values: CDR1 SGHRS, CDR2 YFSETQ. Trimming left V 0 bases short and J 1 base short, with 10 bases between. The CDR3 loop reads CASSLVVGGNTEAFF. The CDR3 region has the DNA TGCGCCAGCAGCTTGGTGGTGGGCGGGAACACTGAAGCTTTCTTT.

This clone is a singleton in its sample. The chain recombines TRBV5-1 with TRBJ1-3; D may be TRBD1 (6 bases). This CDR3 is built from 17 residues. Between the trimmed V and J ends, which lost 2 bases and 2 bases, there was a span of 17 bases. Germline V gene lookup returns CDR1 SGHRS and CDR2 YFSETQ. CDR3 sequence: CASSFQPQGSAGNTIYF. The CDR3 DNA reads as TGCGCCAGCAGCTTCCAGCCCCAGGGGAGTGCTGGAAACACCATATATTTT.